This record looks at one T cell receptor beta chain sequence and its context. The antigen is unknown. V was clipped by 1 base and J by 2 bases, with 11 bases between them. The CDR3 covers 15 residues. The V gene's germline CDR1 is SGHRS and CDR2 YFSETQ. The data derive from a study of post-analysis software for immune sequencing data. Study-level background: Patients with relapsing-remitting, secondary progressive and progressive-relapsing multiple sclerosis courses were all represented.

Each TCR beta cDNA library carried unique molecular identifiers. Out of about 0.9 to 11 million T cells, 450,000 to 600,000 cDNA molecules were generated. TCRdb reanalysed the PCR reads using MiXCR and keeps one entry per CDR3 protein. The sample lists 400,000 to 500,000 distinct CDR3 sequences; over 30% were seen once. Study-level findings and limits: With F measure, samples from one preparation batch clustered together strongly. Relative to controls, patients with multiple sclerosis showed significantly lower normalized Chao1 diversity. Roughly 5 TRBV segments (TRBV5-6, TRBV5-1 and TRBV20-1 among them) occurred more frequently in patients than in controls.

Sequences were obtained from blood. The chain recombines TRBV5-1 with TRBJ2-3; the D call may be TRBD1 or TRBD2 (5 bases each). The origin of this receptor is a girl aged 2-9 years with multiple sclerosis. In nucleotides, the CDR3 is TGCGCCAGCAGCTTGAGCAGGGAGCTCACAGATACGCAGTATTTT. Translation: CASSLSRELTDTQYF. Drawing the rest from reference TRBV5-1 and TRBJ2-3, the complete variable domain is KAGVTQTPRYLIKTRGQQVTLSCSPISGHRSVSWYQQTPGQGLQFLFEYFSETQRNKGNFPGRFSGRQFSNSRSEMNVSTLELGDSALYLCASSLSRELTDTQYFGPGTRLTVL.